This record covers a single T cell receptor (beta chain). What this receptor recognizes is not known. The data were taken from a study of monozygotic twins with inflammatory bowel disease (dated by TCRdb to the late 2010s). General notes on the study: The full study comprised about 28 monozygotic twin pairs: nine German pairs (four IBD-concordant, five IBD-discordant) and 19 IBD-discordant Danish pairs. Within discordant pairs, disease-associated traits were sought mainly by comparing IBD patients with their genetically identical healthy co-twins. Each individual had, on average, about 151 000 unique TCRalpha sequences and 181 000 unique TCRbeta sequences available for analysis.

From each donor, a roughly 2.4 ml peripheral blood sample was collected into PAXgene tubes and kept at -80 degrees C. Total RNA was isolated from whole blood with the PAXgene blood miRNA kit on an automated QIAcube, without T cell sorting. Peripheral blood from monozygotic twin pairs who were concordant or discordant for inflammatory bowel disease underwent deep TCRalpha and TCRbeta repertoire profiling using unique molecular barcoding. Smoking habits were recorded for all twin pairs, and each individual was classified as a current, former or never smoker. Broad study findings and their caveats: Repertoire similarity did not differ between concordant and discordant twins, which could be due to limited statistical power. The analysis was unable to tell apart different T cell subtypes. Measured by the inverse Simpson index, TCRbeta repertoire diversity was lower in IBD patients than in their healthy co-twins. Because patients received different immunosuppressive treatments, the repertoires may have picked up extra background noise and variability between individuals. Compared with healthy twins, IBD patients had fewer clonotypes in common with other individuals, a difference most pronounced in patients showing signs of disease activity. No single strong signal or clonotype linked to IBD turned up in the results, so the idea that one exists was not supported.

For CDR1 and CDR2, the germline V gene lists SNHLY and FYNNEI. Reading from cysteine to phenylalanine, the CDR3 counts 14 amino acids. No DNA was logged. The library came from 5' RACE. Each TCR library was prepared from 3,500 to 4,500 ng of total RNA. For each sample, cDNA synthesis with SMARTScribe reverse transcriptase was split into eight separate reactions. During cDNA synthesis, template switching was used to introduce unique molecular identifiers that contained a 6-nucleotide sample barcode. TCRalpha and TCRbeta cDNA was amplified in two nested PCRs of roughly 16 and 10 cycles, and bead purification was carried out after each PCR. Before amplification, the cDNA was both treated with uracil DNA-glycosylase and purified with the QIAquick PCR purification kit. The second PCR added Illumina TruSeq-compatible adapters along with sample-specific barcodes. TapeStation and Qubit were used to check library quality and concentration, and 5 ng of each library went into the pool. Sequencing of the pooled libraries was done on an Illumina HiSeq2500 single-index Rapid Run using custom sequencing primers and 2 x 100 bp reads. The paper's data handling went like this. MiGEC version 1.2.6 was used for UMI-based consensus assembly, which corrected PCR and sequencing errors. MiXCR version 2.1.1 was used to carry out V(D)J alignment, clonotype assembly and CDR3 extraction. Normalisation of gene usage, clonotype sharing and MAIT/NKT TCR abundance was achieved by analysing the top 1000, 10 000 and 20 000 clonotypes per sample. After downsampling to 27 000 UMIs, diversity was calculated as the inverse Simpson index using the vegan R package. Paired Mann-Whitney U tests were applied to discordant twin pairs, with Benjamini-Hochberg correction for multiple testing. Through TCRdb reprocessing, the reads give one entry per CDR3 protein sequence; DNA is omitted. The V and J calls follow TCRdb's processing rather than the paper's. The table for this sample shows tens of thousands of distinct CDR3 sequences. 5.3% of the sample rests with the top ten.

The receptor's source is a human donor with ulcerative colitis or Crohn's disease, or a healthy co-twin of an affected twin (not recorded which). This chain joins TRBV2 to TRBJ1-2. Sequences were obtained from blood. CDR3 region: CASSGQGQAYGYTF. Here the CDR3 is joined to the reference TRBV2 and TRBJ1-2 genes, and the full variable domain is: EPEVTQTPSHQVTQMGQEVILRCVPISNHLYFYWYRQILGQKVEFLVSFYNNEISEKSEIFDDQFSVERPDGSNFTLKIRSTKLEDSAMYFCASSGQGQAYGYTFGSGTRLTVV.